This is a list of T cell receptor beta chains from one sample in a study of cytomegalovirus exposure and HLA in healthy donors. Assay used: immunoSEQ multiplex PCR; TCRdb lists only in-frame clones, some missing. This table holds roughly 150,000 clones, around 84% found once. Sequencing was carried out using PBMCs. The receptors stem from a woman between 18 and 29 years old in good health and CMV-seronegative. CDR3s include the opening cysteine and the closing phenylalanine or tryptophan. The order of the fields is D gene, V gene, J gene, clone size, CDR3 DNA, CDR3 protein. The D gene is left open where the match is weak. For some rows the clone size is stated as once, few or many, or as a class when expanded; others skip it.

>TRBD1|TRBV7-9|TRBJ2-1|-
TGTGCCAGCAGGGGAGACAGGGCCCTTAGCTCCTACAATGAGCAGTTCTTC
CASRGDRALSSYNEQFF
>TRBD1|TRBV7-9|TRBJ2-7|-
TGTGCCAGCAGCCCGGGACAGTCATACGAGCAGTACTTC
CASSPGQSYEQYF
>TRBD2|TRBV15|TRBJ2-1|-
TGTGCCACCAGCACCGGGACTAGCGACTACAATGAGCAGTTCTTC
CATSTGTSDYNEQFF
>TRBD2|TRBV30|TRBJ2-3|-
TGTGCCTGGACCCAAGACCCGGGACTAGGAGCAGATACGCAGTATTTT
CAWTQDPGLGADTQYF
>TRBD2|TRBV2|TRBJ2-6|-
TGTGCCAGCAGTGTCACTAGCGGGGGGGGCTCGACTTTC
CASSVTSGGGSTF
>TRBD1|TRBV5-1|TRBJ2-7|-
TGCGCCAGCAGCTTGGATGGACAGGAGAGCTCCTACGAGCAGTACTTC
CASSLDGQESSYEQYF
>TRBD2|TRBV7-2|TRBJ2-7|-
TGTGCCAGCAGCCCCGGGACTAGCGTGTCAGTAGGGGAGCAGTACTTC
CASSPGTSVSVGEQYF
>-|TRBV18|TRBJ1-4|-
TGTGCCAGCTCACCGGGCCTCACCCTTAATGAAAAACTGTTTTTT
CASSPGLTLNEKLFF
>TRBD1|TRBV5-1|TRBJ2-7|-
TGCGCCAGCAGCTTGGGACAGGGAGTAGGCGAGCAGTACTTC
CASSLGQGVGEQYF
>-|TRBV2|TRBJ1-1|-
TGTGCCAGCATTGGTACAATGAACACTGAAGCTTTCTTT
CASIGTMNTEAFF
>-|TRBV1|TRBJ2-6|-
TGCACCAGCAGCCCGACAGGGCTTTATACTGGGGCCAACGTCCTGACTTTC
CTSSPTGLYTGANVLTF
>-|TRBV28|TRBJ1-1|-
TGTGCCAGCAGTTTCCCACCGACTCCCCTCGGAAACACTGAAGCTTTCTTT
CASSFPPTPLGNTEAFF
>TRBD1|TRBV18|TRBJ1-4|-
TGTGCCAGCTCTCGGGACAGTAATGAAAAACTGTTTTTT
CASSRDSNEKLFF
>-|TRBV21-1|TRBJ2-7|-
TGTGCCAGCAGCCCACAGCTTGTAAGTAGCGGGACCTACGAGCAGTACTTC
CASSPQLVSSGTYEQYF
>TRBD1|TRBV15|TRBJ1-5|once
TGTGCCACCAGCAGAGGCTCGGGACAGGGGAATCAGCCCCAGCATTTT
CATSRGSGQGNQPQHF
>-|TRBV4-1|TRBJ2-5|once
TGCGCCAGCCGCCCCGCGGGGATTCAAGAGACCCAGTACTTC
CASRPAGIQETQYF
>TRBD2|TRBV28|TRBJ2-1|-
TGTGCCACCGTAGCGGGGATGAATGAGCAGTTCTTC
CATVAGMNEQFF
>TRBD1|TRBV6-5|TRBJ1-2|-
TGTGCCAGCAGTGAGACAGGGGGCCTCTATGGCTACACCTTC
CASSETGGLYGYTF
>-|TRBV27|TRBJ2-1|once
TGTGCCAGCAGTTTAAAGGGGGGGGTGAACAATGAGCAGTTCTTC
CASSLKGGVNNEQFF
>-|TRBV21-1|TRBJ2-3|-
TGTGCCAGCTGGGCGGGGGGACGCACAGATACGCAGTATTTT
CASWAGGRTDTQYF
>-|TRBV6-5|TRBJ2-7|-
TGTGCCAGCAGTGAAGTCGACAGCTCCTACGAGCAGTACTTC
CASSEVDSSYEQYF
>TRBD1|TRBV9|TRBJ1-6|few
TGTGCCAGCAGCGTAGACCCCCAGGGGGCTTCACCCCTCCACTTT
CASSVDPQGASPLHF
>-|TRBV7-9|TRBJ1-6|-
TGTGCCAGCAGCCCCAGGGGACGGGCCCATCAGTCACCCCTCCACTTT
CASSPRGRAHQSPLHF
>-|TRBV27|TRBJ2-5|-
TGTGCCAGCAGTTTAACTAGCCCAGAGTACCAAGAGACCCAGTACTTC
CASSLTSPEYQETQYF
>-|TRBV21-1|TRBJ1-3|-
TGTGCCAGTTACGGACAGGAAAGCTCTGGAAACACCATATATTTT
CASYGQESSGNTIYF
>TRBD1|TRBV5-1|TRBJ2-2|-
TGCGCCAGCAGCTGGAGTCGACAGGGGGCCACCGGGGAGCTGTTTTTT
CASSWSRQGATGELFF
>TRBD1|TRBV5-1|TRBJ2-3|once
TGCGCCAGCAGCTTAGGACAGGGTGGGAATACGCAGTATTTT
CASSLGQGGNTQYF
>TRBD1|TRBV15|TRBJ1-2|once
TGTGCCACCAGCAGGGAGGACAGGCCGGGTTATGGCTACACCTTC
CATSREDRPGYGYTF
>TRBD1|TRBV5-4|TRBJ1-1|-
TGTGCCAGCAGCACCGTCCCGGGACAGGGAACGAACACTGAAGCTTTCTTT
CASSTVPGQGTNTEAFF
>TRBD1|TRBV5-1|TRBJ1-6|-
TGCGCCAGCAGCGATCGGACAGGGCTAAATTCACCCCTCCACTTT
CASSDRTGLNSPLHF
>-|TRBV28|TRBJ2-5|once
TGTGCCAGCAGTTTACGGGGAGTGGAGACCCAGTACTTC
CASSLRGVETQYF
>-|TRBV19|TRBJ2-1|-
TGTGCCAGTAGTTTCGACGGGTTCCCCAGCTCCTACAATGAGCAGTTCTTC
CASSFDGFPSSYNEQFF
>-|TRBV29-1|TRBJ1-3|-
TGCAGCGTTGTCGGGGAGTCTGGAAACACCATATATTTT
CSVVGESGNTIYF
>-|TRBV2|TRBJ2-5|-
TGTGCCGGGGGAGGGGGGGAGACCCAGTACTTC
CAGGGGETQYF
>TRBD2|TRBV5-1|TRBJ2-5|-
TGCGCCAGCACCCCCGCCCGAGCGGGAGTCCAAGAGACCCAGTACTTC
CASTPARAGVQETQYF
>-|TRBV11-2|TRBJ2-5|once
TGTGCCAGCAGCTTAAGGGCAAGGGAGGCAGAGACCCAGTACTTC
CASSLRAREAETQYF
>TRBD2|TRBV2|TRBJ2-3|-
TGTGCCAGCAACCATCGACTAGCGGGAACAGATACGCAGTATTTT
CASNHRLAGTDTQYF
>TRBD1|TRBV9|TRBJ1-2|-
TGTGCCAGCAGCATCTCACAGGGGAACAACTATGGCTACACCTTC
CASSISQGNNYGYTF
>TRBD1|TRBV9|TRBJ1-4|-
TGTGCCAGCAGCGACGACAGGGGAACGGGAGAAAAACTGTTTTTT
CASSDDRGTGEKLFF
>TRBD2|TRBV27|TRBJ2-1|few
TGTGCCAGCAGTCCTCTGTGGAGGGCGGGGGGCAATGAGCAGTTCTTC
CASSPLWRAGGNEQFF